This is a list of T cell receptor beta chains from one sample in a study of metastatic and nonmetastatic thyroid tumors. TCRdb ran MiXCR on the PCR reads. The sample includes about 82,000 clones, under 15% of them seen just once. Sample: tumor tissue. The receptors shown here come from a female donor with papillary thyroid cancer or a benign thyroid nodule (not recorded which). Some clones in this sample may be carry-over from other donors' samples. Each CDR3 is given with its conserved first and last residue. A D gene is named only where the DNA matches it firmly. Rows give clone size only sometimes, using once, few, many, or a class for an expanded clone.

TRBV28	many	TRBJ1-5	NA	TGTGCCAGCAGTTTATGGTCAGGGGTGAGTCCGCCCCAGCATTTT	CASSLWSGVSPPQHF
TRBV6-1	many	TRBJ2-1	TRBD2	TGTGCCAGCACCCGGCCGGGAGGGCCAGTCAATGAGCAGTTCTTC	CASTRPGGPVNEQFF
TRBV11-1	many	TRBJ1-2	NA	TGTGCCAGTTATGGAAGTTTGAGGGGGTCTAACTATGGCTACACCTTC	CASYGSLRGSNYGYTF
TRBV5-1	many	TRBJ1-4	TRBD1	TGCGCCAGCAGCTTGGGGACAGGGGCGTATGAAAAACTGTTTTTT	CASSLGTGAYEKLFF
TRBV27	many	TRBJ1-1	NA	TGTGCCAGCATCCCACGGGGGCGTCCGGACACTGAAGCTTTCTTT	CASIPRGRPDTEAFF
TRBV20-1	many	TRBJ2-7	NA	TGCAGTGCCAACCGACAGGGACTTTACGAGCAGTACTTC	CSANRQGLYEQYF
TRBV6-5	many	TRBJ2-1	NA	TGTGCCAGCAGTTACGTAGTTAATGAGCAGTTCTTC	CASSYVVNEQFF
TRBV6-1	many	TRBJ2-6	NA	TGTGCCAGCAGTGAGGTCGGCTCTGGGGCCAACGTCCTGACTTTC	CASSEVGSGANVLTF
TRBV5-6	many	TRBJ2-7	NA	TGTGCCAGCAGCCTCCGGGACGGCGCACAGCAGTACTTC	CASSLRDGAQQYF
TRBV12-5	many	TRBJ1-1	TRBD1	TGTGCTAGTGGTTTGGTTGGGGACAGGGGGCTAGGAGCTTTCTTT	CASGLVGDRGLGAFF
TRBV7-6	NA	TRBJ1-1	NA	TGTGCCAGCAGCTTAGTTAAGGCGAACACTGAAGCTTTCTTT	CASSLVKANTEAFF
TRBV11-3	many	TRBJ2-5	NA	TGTGCCAGCAGCTTACCAGTCGCTTTCTACCAAGAGACCCAGTACTTC	CASSLPVAFYQETQYF
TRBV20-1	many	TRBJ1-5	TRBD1	TGCAGTGCTAGTTGGGACAGCTCTTGGCCCCAGCATTTT	CSASWDSSWPQHF
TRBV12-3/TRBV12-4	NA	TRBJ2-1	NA	TGTGCCAGCATCCAAAGGGGGGCGGTATCTAATGAGCAGTTCTTC	CASIQRGAVSNEQFF
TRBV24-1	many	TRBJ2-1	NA	TGTGCCACCAGTGATACCTCGGTAGAGAATGAGCAGTTCTTC	CATSDTSVENEQFF
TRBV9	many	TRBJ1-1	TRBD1	TGTGCCAGCAGCAAGGGACAGGGAAGCACTGAAGCTTTCTTT	CASSKGQGSTEAFF
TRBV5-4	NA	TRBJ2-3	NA	TGTGCCAGCAGCTCAGAGATGGGGGCAGATACGCAGTATTTT	CASSSEMGADTQYF
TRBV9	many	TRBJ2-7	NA	TGTGCCAGCAGCGTAGGACTAGACCTCTACGAGCAGTACTTC	CASSVGLDLYEQYF
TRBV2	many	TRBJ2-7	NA	TGTGCCAGCAGTGAAGAAAACGAGCAGTACTTC	CASSEENEQYF
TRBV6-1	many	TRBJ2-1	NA	TGTGCCAGCGGGAAAATCTACAATGAGCAGTTCTTC	CASGKIYNEQFF
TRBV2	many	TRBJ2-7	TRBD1	TGTGCCAGCAGTGAATGGACAGGGTCCTACGAGCAGTACTTC	CASSEWTGSYEQYF
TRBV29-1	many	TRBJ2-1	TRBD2	TGCAGCGTTGTCATGACAGCGGGAGGGTCAGGTGAGCAGTTCTTC	CSVVMTAGGSGEQFF